This is a list of T cell receptor beta chains from one sample in a study of blood T cells in healthy people across ages. One entry per CDR3 protein, called by TCRdb with MiXCR from the 5' RACE reads. The sample contains more than 1.4 million distinct CDR3 sequences, approximately 38% of which appear only once. The sequencing input was blood. Receptors were obtained from a young woman in good health. Each CDR3 is given with its conserved first and last residue. D genes are given only for firm matches. Clone sizes are given selectively: once, few, many, or a class where the clone is expanded.

clone size	D gene	V gene	J gene	CDR3 length	CDR3 DNA	CDR3 protein
NA	NA	TRBV12-3/TRBV12-4	TRBJ2-7	13	TGTGCCAGCAGTAATGGGGCATTCTACGAGCAGTACTTC	CASSNGAFYEQYF
once	NA	TRBV12-3/TRBV12-4	TRBJ2-1	15	TGTGCCAGCAGCCCCCCTAACGAGCCAATGTGGGAGCAGTTCTTC	CASSPPNEPMWEQFF
NA	NA	TRBV7-2	TRBJ1-1	13	TGTGCCAGCGCCTCCGGGGCTAACACTGAAGCTTTCTTT	CASASGANTEAFF
few	NA	TRBV29-1	TRBJ1-2	17	TGCAGCGTTGATGCTGGGATGTTTGAGCTGGCTAACTATGGCTACACCTTC	CSVDAGMFELANYGYTF
NA	TRBD2	TRBV10-3	TRBJ2-1	17	TGTGCCATCAGAGGTTCGGCTAGCGGGGGGGGAAACAATGAGCAGTTCTTC	CAIRGSASGGGNNEQFF
few	TRBD2	TRBV4-2	TRBJ2-1	15	TGTGCCAGCAGCCAGGGGGACTACTCCTACAATGAGCAGTTCTTC	CASSQGDYSYNEQFF
NA	NA	TRBV5-1	TRBJ2-1	17	TGCGCCAGCAGCTCCACGGGGGCGGGGAGCTCCTACAATGAGCAGTTCTTC	CASSSTGAGSSYNEQFF
NA	TRBD2	TRBV15	TRBJ2-1	16	TGTGCCACCAGCAGGGGACGGGCGGGGGCCTACAATGAGCAGTTCTTC	CATSRGRAGAYNEQFF
NA	TRBD1	TRBV27	TRBJ1-2	15	TGTGCCAGCAGTTTACTTACTACAGGGGGCGAAGGCTACACCTTC	CASSLLTTGGEGYTF
NA	TRBD1	TRBV12-3/TRBV12-4	TRBJ1-5	16	TGTGCCAGCACCCTGGAAATGACAGGGGGCGTGAAGCCCCAGCATTTT	CASTLEMTGGVKPQHF
few	TRBD1	TRBV9	TRBJ1-2	14	TGTGCCAGCAGCGCGGGACAGATCGACTATGGCTACACCTTC	CASSAGQIDYGYTF
NA	NA	TRBV27	TRBJ1-2	13	TGTGCCAGCAGTAAGGCACAGAACTATGGCTACACCTTC	CASSKAQNYGYTF
NA	NA	TRBV7-9	TRBJ1-3	16	TGTGCCAGCAGCGAAGGCGGGATTTACTCTGGAAACACCATATATTTT	CASSEGGIYSGNTIYF
NA	TRBD1	TRBV20-1	TRBJ1-1	15	TGCAGTGCTAAGTCCGCGACAGGGGGCTACACTGAAGCTTTCTTT	CSAKSATGGYTEAFF
few	NA	TRBV12-3/TRBV12-4	TRBJ1-1	14	TGTGCCAGCAGTTTGACACCCGGGGAAACAGAAGCTTTCTTT	CASSLTPGETEAFF
NA	NA	TRBV4-1	TRBJ1-2	13	TGCGCCAGCAGCCAAGGCGGGGCGCTGGGCTACACCTTC	CASSQGGALGYTF
few	TRBD1	TRBV12-3/TRBV12-4	TRBJ1-6	16	TGTGCCAGCAGGGTCGGAACAGGGGGGGGCAATTCACCCCTCCACTTT	CASRVGTGGGNSPLHF
NA	NA	TRBV7-2	TRBJ2-6	14	TGTGCCAGCAGCTTCGCTTCTGGGGCCAACGTCCTGACTTTC	CASSFASGANVLTF
NA	TRBD2	TRBV2	TRBJ2-1	15	TGTGCCAGCAAAGGCGGGAGAGGCACCTACAATGAGCAGTTCTTC	CASKGGRGTYNEQFF
NA	NA	TRBV6-1	TRBJ2-3	17	TGTGCCAGCAGTGAAGCCCCGACAGGTTCCGAGCCAGATACGCAGTATTTT	CASSEAPTGSEPDTQYF
NA	NA	TRBV10-2	TRBJ2-3	14	TGCGCCAGCAGTCCCTCCCCTAGCACAGATACGCAGTATTTT	CASSPSPSTDTQYF
few	NA	TRBV7-2	TRBJ2-1	12	TGTGCCAGCAGCTTAGGGGGGGGCTTTCAGTTCTTC	CASSLGGGFQFF
NA	NA	TRBV10-3	TRBJ2-2	17	TGTGCCATCAGTGTAGTCTGGACAAACATTAACACCGGGGAGCTGTTTTTT	CAISVVWTNINTGELFF
few	NA	TRBV29-1	TRBJ1-2	12	TGCAGCGTTGAAGGGACTAACTATGGCTACACCTTC	CSVEGTNYGYTF
NA	TRBD2	TRBV7-4	TRBJ2-7	17	TGTGCCAGCAGCCTCCCCCTCCCCGCGGGAGACGTCTACGAGCAGTACTTC	CASSLPLPAGDVYEQYF
NA	TRBD2	TRBV4-1	TRBJ2-7	15	TGCGCCAGCCAGCCGACTAGCGGGAGCTACAATGAGCAGTACTTC	CASQPTSGSYNEQYF
many	NA	TRBV10-3	TRBJ2-3	14	TGTGCCATCAGTCCGGACGAAGGCACAGATACGCAGTATTTT	CAISPDEGTDTQYF
NA	TRBD1	TRBV28	TRBJ1-1	14	TGTGCCAGCACCCTGACAGGGAGGGGAACTGAAGCTTTCTTT	CASTLTGRGTEAFF
NA	NA	TRBV6-5	TRBJ2-6	17	TGTGCCAGCAGTTACTTTACGGGGAGCTCTGGGGCCAACGTCCTGACTTTC	CASSYFTGSSGANVLTF
NA	TRBD2	TRBV7-9	TRBJ2-3	18	TGTGCCAGCAGTTTGCCGGGACTAGCGGGGGGCCGGGAAGATACGCAGTATTTT	CASSLPGLAGGREDTQYF
few	TRBD2	TRBV2	TRBJ2-1	15	TGTGCCAGCAGTGTAGGACTAGCGGGGGGACACGGGCAGTTCTTC	CASSVGLAGGHGQFF
NA	NA	TRBV21-1	TRBJ1-2	15	TGTGCCAGCAACTCAAGACAGGGAGATAGCTATGGCTACACCTTC	CASNSRQGDSYGYTF
NA	NA	TRBV25-1	TRBJ2-7	14	TGTGCCAGCAGGGAATACGGACAGCAAGAGACTCAGTACTTC	CASREYGQQETQYF
NA	NA	TRBV13	TRBJ2-1	15	TGTGCCAGCAGCTTAGGGGAGGCCCTTTGGAATGAGCAGTTCTTC	CASSLGEALWNEQFF
few	NA	TRBV28	TRBJ1-5	11	TGTGCCAGCACCAGCAATCAGCCCCAGCATTTT	CASTSNQPQHF
few	NA	TRBV11-1	TRBJ2-1	16	TGTGCCAGCTCGGCAGGCCGACTCAATCGAGGGGATGAGCAGTTCTTC	CASSAGRLNRGDEQFF
NA	NA	TRBV6-4	TRBJ2-3	16	TGTGCCAGCAGACAGACCCCAGAAGATAGCACAGATACGCAGTATTTT	CASRQTPEDSTDTQYF
NA	NA	TRBV12-3/TRBV12-4	TRBJ1-6	12	TGTGCCGGCAGCGCGGGGACTTCACCCCTCCACTTT	CAGSAGTSPLHF
NA	NA	TRBV29-1	TRBJ2-7	13	TGCAGCGTTGGGGACGGAAAGTCCTACGAGCAGTACTTC	CSVGDGKSYEQYF
few	NA	TRBV4-1	TRBJ1-1	15	TGCGCCAGCAGCTCCCCGAAGGTCGTTAACACTGAAGCTTTCTTT	CASSSPKVVNTEAFF
few	NA	TRBV29-1	TRBJ2-1	13	TGCAGCGTTGAGGGCAGGGTATACAATGAGCAGTTCTTC	CSVEGRVYNEQFF